This T cell receptor (beta chain) was identified in a study of blood T cell repertoires in COVID-19. At the level of the study: Material from acute and convalescent COVID-19 was sourced from the United States, Italy and Spain. PBMCs, B-cell-depleted T cells, or T cells provided the cDNA or gDNA that made up the material.

V lost 4 bases, J lost 4 bases, and 22 bases lay in between. CDR3 length: 18 amino acids. Germline CDR1 is SGHAT and CDR2 is FQNNGV. Study processing details: Cell counts per sample came from amplifying reference gene primers. Profiled with immunoSEQ multiplex PCR; TCRdb holds only in-frame clones, not every one. V, J and clone size were drawn from that table, and D and trimming were deduced from the DNA. The data contain approximately 280,000 clones, 88% of them singletons. The specimen sequenced was peripheral blood. The sequence was obtained from a young man with active or convalescent COVID-19. The chain recombines TRBV11-2 with TRBJ2-2; D possibly corresponds to TRBD2 (5 bases). The CDR3 DNA reads as TGTGCCAGCAGCTCACACCTAGCCCCCGGGAAGTCCACCGGGGAGCTGTTTTTT. It translates to CASSSHLAPGKSTGELFF.